The present TCR beta chain was sequenced within a study of T-cell memory formation after mild COVID-19 (dated by TCRdb to the early 2020s). General notes on the study: TCR sequence clusters from the two donors were largely donor specific. In a couple of donors, T-cell clones that expanded and contracted after mild COVID-19 were followed by sequencing TCRalpha and TCRbeta repertoires longitudinally. Two young, previously healthy adult volunteers made up the cohort, one male and one female.

Remarks on this clonotype: Its antigen remains unidentified. Within one base of it there is no much larger clone, and no base qualities were kept.

Sequencing took place on an Illumina NovaSeq 6000. TCRalpha and TCRbeta cDNA libraries were built by 5'RACE with constant-segment primers, adding sample barcodes and unique molecular identifiers. RNA was extracted from every sample with Trizol reagent. The libraries were amplified in two PCR steps, and the second step added a second sample barcode and Illumina TruSeq adapters. Sequencing of libraries was performed on an Illumina NovaSeq with 2 x 150 bp paired-end reads. The paper's processing steps were these. Demultiplexing of reads and collapsing into UMI-guided consensus sequences were performed with migec v1.2.7. Using mixcr v2.1.11, the UMI consensuses were aligned to TRA and TRB V and J templates and assembled into clonotypes. Expanded or contracted clonotypes were those called significant by both edgeR and NoisET, with noise models trained on biological replicates. For edgeR calls, the thresholds were a false discovery rate-adjusted p below 0.01 and a log2 fold-change of 1. PCA with hierarchical clustering of max-normalized trajectories of the 1000 most abundant clonotypes was used as exploratory dynamics analysis. Each responding clone was given a CD4 or CD8 phenotype based on the CD4+ and CD8+ repertoires, which had been sequenced separately. Through fastp at Q25 and MiXCR, TCRdb rebuilt clones from the public reads, retaining in-frame beta chains. Merged by CDR3 protein, the rows form single entries marked with the most common genes and DNA. The V and J calls and clone size are TCRdb's, not the authors'. The sample data list more than 350,000 distinct CDR3 sequences, and more than 20% of these were observed just once. Of the sample, about 12% falls within the top ten clones.

Overall study results and their limits: Whether the second-wave clones peaking on day 37 were SARS-CoV-2 specific was not confirmed. The study covered only a couple of mild cases, and larger cohorts including severe cases with pre-infection samples were considered necessary. From day 15 to 85, contracting clones showed balanced CD4/CD8 phenotypes, whereas a second wave of clones that expanded from day 15 to 37 leaned towards CD4+. Some responding clones were found in pre-infection memory, which suggests that pre-existing cross-reactive memory T cells took part in the SARS-CoV-2 response. Contracting CD4+ clones were located mainly in the CM and EM memory subsets, whereas CD8+ clones were found to be enriched in EMRA.

Ficoll-Paque density gradient centrifugation was the method used to isolate PBMCs. Germline trimming: 4 bases from V, 4 bases from J; junction bases outside gene matches: 3. As encoded in the germline V gene, CDR1 is SQVTM while CDR2 is ANQGSEA. The CDR3 holds 13 amino acids from the cysteine to the phenylalanine. CDR3 DNA is the only sequence kept; it has 39 bases, read in frame from the first base. The chain joins TRBV29-1 to TRBJ2-3; the junction holds 9 bases that match TRBD2. Sequencing was performed on PBMCs or a T cell subset sorted from them (not recorded which). This receptor was taken from an adult woman who had mild COVID-19 (a few samples of this study predate the infection). The sample titles of this study are shuffled in the database, so cell type and time point are left out; the donor was told from shared clones. The CDR3 region: CSVASGMADTQYF. The bases read TGCAGCGTTGCTAGCGGGATGGCAGATACGCAGTATTTT.